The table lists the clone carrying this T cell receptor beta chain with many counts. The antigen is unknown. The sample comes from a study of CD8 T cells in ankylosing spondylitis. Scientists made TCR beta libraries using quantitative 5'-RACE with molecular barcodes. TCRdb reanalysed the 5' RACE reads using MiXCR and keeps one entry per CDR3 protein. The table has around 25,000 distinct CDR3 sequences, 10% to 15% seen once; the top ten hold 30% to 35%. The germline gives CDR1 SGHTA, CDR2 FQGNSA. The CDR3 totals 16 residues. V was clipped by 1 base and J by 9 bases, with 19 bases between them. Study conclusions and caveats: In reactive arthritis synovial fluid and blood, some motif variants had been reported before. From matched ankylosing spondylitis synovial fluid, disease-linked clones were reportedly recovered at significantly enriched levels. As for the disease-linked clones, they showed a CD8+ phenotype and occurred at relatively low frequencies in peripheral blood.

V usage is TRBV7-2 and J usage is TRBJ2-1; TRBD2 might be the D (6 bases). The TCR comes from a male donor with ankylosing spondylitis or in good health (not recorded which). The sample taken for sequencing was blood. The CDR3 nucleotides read TGTGCCAGCAGCTTAGGGGGACTCCCATCTGGGCGTGAGCAGTTCTTC. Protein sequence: CASSLGGLPSGREQFF.